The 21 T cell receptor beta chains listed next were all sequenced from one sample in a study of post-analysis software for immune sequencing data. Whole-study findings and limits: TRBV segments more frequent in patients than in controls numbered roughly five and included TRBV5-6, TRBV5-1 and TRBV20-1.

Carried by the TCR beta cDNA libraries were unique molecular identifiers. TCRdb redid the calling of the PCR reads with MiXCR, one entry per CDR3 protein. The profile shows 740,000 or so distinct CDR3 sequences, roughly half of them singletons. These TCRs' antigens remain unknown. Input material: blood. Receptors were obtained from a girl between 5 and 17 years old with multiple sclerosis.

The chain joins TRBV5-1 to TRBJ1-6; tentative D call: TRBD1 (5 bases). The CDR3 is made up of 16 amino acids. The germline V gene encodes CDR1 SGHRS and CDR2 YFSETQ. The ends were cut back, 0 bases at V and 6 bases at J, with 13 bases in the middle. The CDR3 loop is CASSLGAGSSNSPLHF. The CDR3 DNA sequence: TGCGCCAGCAGCTTGGGTGCAGGGAGTAGTAATTCACCCCTCCACTTT.

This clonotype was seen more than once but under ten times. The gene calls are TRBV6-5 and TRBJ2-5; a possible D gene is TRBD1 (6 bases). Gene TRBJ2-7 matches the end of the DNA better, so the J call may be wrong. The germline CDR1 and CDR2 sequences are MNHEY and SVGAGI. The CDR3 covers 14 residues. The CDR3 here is CASSDETGYYEQYF. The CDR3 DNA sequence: TGTGCCAGCAGTGACGAGACAGGTTATTACGAGCAGTACTTC.

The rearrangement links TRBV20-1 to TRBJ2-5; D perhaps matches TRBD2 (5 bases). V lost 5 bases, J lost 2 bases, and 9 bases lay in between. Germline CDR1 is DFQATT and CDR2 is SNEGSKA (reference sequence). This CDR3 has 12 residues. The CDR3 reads CSASTTQETQYF. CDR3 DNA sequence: TGCAGTGCTTCGACTACACAAGAGACCCAGTACTTC.

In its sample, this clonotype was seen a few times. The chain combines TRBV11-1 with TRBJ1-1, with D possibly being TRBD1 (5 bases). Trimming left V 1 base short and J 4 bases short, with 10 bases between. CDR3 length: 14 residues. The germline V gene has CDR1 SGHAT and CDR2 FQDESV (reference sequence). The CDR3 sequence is CASSLDGTGTEAFF. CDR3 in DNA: TGTGCCAGCAGCTTAGATGGGACGGGCACTGAAGCTTTCTTT.

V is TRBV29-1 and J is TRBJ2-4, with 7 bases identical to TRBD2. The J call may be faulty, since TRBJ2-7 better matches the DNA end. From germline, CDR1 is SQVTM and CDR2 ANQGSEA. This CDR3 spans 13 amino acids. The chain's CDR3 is CSVAPLGGYEQYF. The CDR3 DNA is TGCAGCGTTGCCCCGTTGGGAGGGTACGAGCAGTACTTC.

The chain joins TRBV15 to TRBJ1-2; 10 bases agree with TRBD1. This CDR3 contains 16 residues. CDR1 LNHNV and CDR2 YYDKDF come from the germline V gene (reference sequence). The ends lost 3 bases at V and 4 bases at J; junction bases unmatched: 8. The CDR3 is CATSRTGGISSYGYTF. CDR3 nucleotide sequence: TGTGCCACCAGCAGGACAGGGGGCATTTCTAGCTATGGCTACACCTTC.

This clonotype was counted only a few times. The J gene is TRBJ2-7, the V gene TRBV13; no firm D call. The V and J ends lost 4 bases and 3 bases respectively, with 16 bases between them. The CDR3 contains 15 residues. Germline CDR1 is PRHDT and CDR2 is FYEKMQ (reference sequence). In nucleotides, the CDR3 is TGTGCCAGCAGCTCCAAAGGTAGGAGAGACTACGAGCAGTACTTC. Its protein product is CASSSKGRRDYEQYF.

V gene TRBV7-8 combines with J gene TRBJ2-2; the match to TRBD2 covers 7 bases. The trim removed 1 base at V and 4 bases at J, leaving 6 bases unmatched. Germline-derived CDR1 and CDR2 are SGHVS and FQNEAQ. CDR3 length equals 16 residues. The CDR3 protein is CASSLVARTSTGELFF. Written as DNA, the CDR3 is TGTGCCAGCAGCTTAGTAGCCCGGACTAGCACCGGGGAGCTGTTTTTT. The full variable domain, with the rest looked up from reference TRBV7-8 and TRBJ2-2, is GAGVSQSPRYKVAKRGQDVALRCDPISGHVSLFWYQQALGQGPEFLTYFQNEAQLDKSGLPSDRFFAERPEGSVSTLKIQRTQQEDSAVYLCASSLVARTSTGELFFGEGSRLTVL.

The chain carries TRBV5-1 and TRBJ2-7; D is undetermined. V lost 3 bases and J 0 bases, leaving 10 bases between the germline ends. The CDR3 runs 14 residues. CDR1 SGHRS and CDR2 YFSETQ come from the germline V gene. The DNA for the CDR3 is TGCGCCAGCAGCTCGCGACTGTACTCCTACGAGCAGTACTTC. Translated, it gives CASSSRLYSYEQYF.

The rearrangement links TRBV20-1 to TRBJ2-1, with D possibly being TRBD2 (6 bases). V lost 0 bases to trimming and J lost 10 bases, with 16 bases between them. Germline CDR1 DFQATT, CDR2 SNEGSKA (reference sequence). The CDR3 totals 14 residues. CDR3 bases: TGCAGTGCTAGAGATCCGGGGGATCGGGGAGAGCAGTTCTTC. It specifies CSARDPGDRGEQFF.

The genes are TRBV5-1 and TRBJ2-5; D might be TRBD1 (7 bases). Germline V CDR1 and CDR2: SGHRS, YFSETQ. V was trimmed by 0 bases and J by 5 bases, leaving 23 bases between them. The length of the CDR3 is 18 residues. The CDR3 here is CASSLGTTGAAPWETQYF. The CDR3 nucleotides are TGCGCCAGCAGCTTGGGGACTACAGGGGCGGCACCTTGGGAGACCCAGTACTTC.

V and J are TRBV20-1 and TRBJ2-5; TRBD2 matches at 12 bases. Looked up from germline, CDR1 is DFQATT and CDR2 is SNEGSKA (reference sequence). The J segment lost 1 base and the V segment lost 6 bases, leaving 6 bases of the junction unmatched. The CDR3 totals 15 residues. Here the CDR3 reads CSATRLAGAQETQYF. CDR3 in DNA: TGCAGTGCCACGCGACTAGCGGGGGCCCAAGAGACCCAGTACTTC.

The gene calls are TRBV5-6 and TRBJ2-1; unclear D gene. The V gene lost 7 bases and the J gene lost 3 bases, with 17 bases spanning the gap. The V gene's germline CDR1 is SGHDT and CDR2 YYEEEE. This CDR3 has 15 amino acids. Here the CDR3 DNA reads TGTGCCAGCTATCGCTCCCGGACGTTCTACAATGAGCAGTTCTTC. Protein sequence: CASYRSRTFYNEQFF.

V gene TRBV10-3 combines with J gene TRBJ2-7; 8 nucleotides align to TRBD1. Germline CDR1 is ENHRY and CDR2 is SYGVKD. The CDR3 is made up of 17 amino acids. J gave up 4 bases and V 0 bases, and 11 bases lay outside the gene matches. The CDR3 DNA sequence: TGTGCCATCAGTGAGTCGAGGGTCCGCAGGGGGCGTTACGAGCAGTACTTC. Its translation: CAISESRVRRGRYEQYF.

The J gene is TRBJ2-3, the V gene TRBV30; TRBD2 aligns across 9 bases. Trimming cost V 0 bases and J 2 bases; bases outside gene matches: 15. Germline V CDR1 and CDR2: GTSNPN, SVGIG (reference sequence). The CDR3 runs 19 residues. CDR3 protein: CAWSVLVNAGGGDTDTQYF. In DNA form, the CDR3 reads TGTGCCTGGAGTGTACTAGTCAATGCGGGCGGGGGGGACACAGATACGCAGTATTTT.

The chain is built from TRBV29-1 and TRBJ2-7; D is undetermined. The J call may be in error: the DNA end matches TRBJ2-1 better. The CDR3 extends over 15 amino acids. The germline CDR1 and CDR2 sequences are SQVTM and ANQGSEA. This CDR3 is CSVEDQIGRDNEQFF. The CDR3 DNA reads TGCAGCGTTGAAGACCAAATCGGACGAGACAATGAGCAGTTCTTC.

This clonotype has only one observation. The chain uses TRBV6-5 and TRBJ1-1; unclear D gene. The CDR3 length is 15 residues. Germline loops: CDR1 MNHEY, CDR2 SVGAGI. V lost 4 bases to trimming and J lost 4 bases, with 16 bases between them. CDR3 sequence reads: CASSSQVHWSTEAFF. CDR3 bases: TGTGCCAGCAGTTCCCAGGTCCATTGGAGCACTGAAGCTTTCTTT.

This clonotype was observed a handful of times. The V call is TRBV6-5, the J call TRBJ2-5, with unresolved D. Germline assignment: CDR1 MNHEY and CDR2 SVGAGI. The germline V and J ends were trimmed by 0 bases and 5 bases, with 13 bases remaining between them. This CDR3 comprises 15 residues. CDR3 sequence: CASSYSTVLRETQYF. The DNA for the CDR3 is TGTGCCAGCAGTTACTCCACAGTCCTCAGGGAGACCCAGTACTTC.

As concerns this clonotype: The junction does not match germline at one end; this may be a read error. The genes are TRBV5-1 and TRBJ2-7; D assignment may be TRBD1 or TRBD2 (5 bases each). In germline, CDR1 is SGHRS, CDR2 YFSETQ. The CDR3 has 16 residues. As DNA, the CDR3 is TGCGCCAGCAGCTTAAGCTCCGGGACGCCGATCCACGAGCAGTACTTT. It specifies CASSLSSGTPIHEQYF. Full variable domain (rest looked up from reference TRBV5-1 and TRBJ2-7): KAGVTQTPRYLIKTRGQQVTLSCSPISGHRSVSWYQQTPGQGLQFLFEYFSETQRNKGNFPGRFSGRQFSNSRSEMNVSTLELGDSALYLCASSLSSGTPIHEQYFGPGTRLTVT.

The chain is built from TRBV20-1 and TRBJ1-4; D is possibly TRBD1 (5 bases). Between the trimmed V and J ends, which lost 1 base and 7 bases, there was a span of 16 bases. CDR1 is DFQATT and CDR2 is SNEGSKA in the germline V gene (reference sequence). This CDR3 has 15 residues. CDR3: CSARGVGGAAEKLFF. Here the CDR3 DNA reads TGCAGTGCTAGAGGTGTAGGTGGGGCTGCTGAAAAACTGTTTTTT.

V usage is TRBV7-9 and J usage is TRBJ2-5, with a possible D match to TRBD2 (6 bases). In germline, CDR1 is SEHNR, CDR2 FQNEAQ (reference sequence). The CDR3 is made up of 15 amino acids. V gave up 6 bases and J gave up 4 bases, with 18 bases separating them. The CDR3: CASSFPMEGLETQYF. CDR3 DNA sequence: TGTGCCAGCAGTTTTCCAATGGAGGGCCTAGAGACCCAGTACTTC.